The 32 T cell receptor beta chains below were found in one sample sequenced in a study of blood T cell repertoires in COVID-19. Profiling relied on immunoSEQ multiplex PCR, and the TCRdb table lists in-frame clones only, not all of them. The sample includes over 60,000 clones, around 82% of them seen just once. The sequenced material came from peripheral blood. The receptors shown here come from an elderly man with active or convalescent COVID-19.

J is TRBJ2-4 and V is TRBV7-2, with TRBD1 matching over 10 bases. The V segment lost 5 bases and the J segment 6 bases; nucleotides outside the gene matches: 4. The V gene's germline CDR1 is SGHTA and CDR2 FQGNSA. The CDR3 totals 14 residues. The CDR3 sequence: CASSGDRGRNIQYF. Here the CDR3 DNA reads TGTGCCAGCAGCGGGGACAGGGGAAGAAACATTCAGTACTTC. Using reference TRBV7-2 and TRBJ2-4 for the parts outside the CDR3, the full variable domain is GAGVSQSPSNKVTEKGKDVELRCDPISGHTALYWYRQSLGQGLEFLIYFQGNSAPDKSGLPSDRFSAERTGGSVSTLTIQRTQQEDSAVYLCASSGDRGRNIQYFGAGTRLSVL.

The rearrangement links TRBV6-5 to TRBJ1-2; a weak D match, TRBD1 (5 bases). This CDR3 has 15 residues. Trimming cost V 7 bases and J 4 bases, with 19 bases left between them. CDR1 is MNHEY, CDR2 SVGAGI, per germline. The CDR3 DNA sequence: TGTGCCAGCACCACGAATCGGAGGGGAGTCTATGGCTACACCTTC. It yields the protein CASTTNRRGVYGYTF.

The table lists this clone with a count of one. J is TRBJ2-7 and V is TRBV12-3 or TRBV12-4, with 7 bases identical to TRBD1. J lost 4 bases, V lost 7 bases, and 7 bases had no gene match. The CDR3 runs 13 residues. CDR3 in DNA: TGTGCCAGCAAGCTGGGACAGTTATACGAGCAGTACTTC. This gives the protein CASKLGQLYEQYF.

This rearrangement joins TRBV30 to TRBJ2-1, with D maybe TRBD2 (6 bases). The CDR3 extends over 15 amino acids. Per the germline V gene, CDR1 is GTSNPN and CDR2 is SVGIG (reference sequence). Trimming took 1 base from V and 6 from J, leaving 16 bases between them. CDR3 protein: CAWSAPEGAGNEQFF. CDR3 nucleotide sequence: TGTGCCTGGAGTGCCCCCGAGGGAGCGGGCAATGAGCAGTTCTTC.

This clone was recorded once. This chain uses TRBV5-1 with TRBJ2-3; a weak D match, TRBD2 (6 bases). This CDR3 comprises 16 residues. Germline V gene lookup returns CDR1 SGHRS and CDR2 YFSETQ. V was trimmed by 4 bases and J by 3 bases, leaving 18 bases between them. The CDR3 is CASSRGGGGRTDTQYF. In DNA form, the CDR3 reads TGCGCCAGCAGCCGGGGAGGTGGAGGTAGGACAGATACGCAGTATTTT.

J is TRBJ2-3 and V is TRBV30; D is unresolved. The ends were cut back, 0 bases at V and 7 bases at J, with 11 bases in the middle. This CDR3 contains 13 residues. Germline V gene lookup returns CDR1 GTSNPN and CDR2 SVGIG (reference sequence). The CDR3 loop reads CAWSVFGPHTQYF. The CDR3 DNA reads TGTGCCTGGAGTGTTTTTGGGCCCCATACGCAGTATTTT.

The rearrangement links TRBV18 to TRBJ2-2; D ambiguous. CDR3 length: 14 residues. Germline V lookup: CDR1 KGHSH, CDR2 LQKENI. The ends were cut back, 3 bases at V and 5 bases at J, with 10 bases in the middle. The CDR3 protein is CASSPIWATGELFF. The DNA of the CDR3 is TGTGCCAGCTCACCCATCTGGGCGACCGGGGAGCTGTTTTTT.

This chain connects TRBV9 to TRBJ2-2; 7 nucleotides match TRBD1. The V and J ends lost 0 bases and 4 bases, in that order; junction bases with no gene match: 12. The CDR3 is 18 residues long. Germline CDR1 and CDR2: SGDLS and YYNGEE. CDR3 nucleotide sequence: TGTGCCAGCAGCGTAGATCGGTCAGGGGGACGTAGCACCGGGGAGCTGTTTTTT. As protein: CASSVDRSGGRSTGELFF. Full variable domain (rest looked up from reference TRBV9 and TRBJ2-2): DSGVTQTPKHLITATGQRVTLRCSPRSGDLSVYWYQQSLDQGLQFLIQYYNGEERAKGNILERFSAQQFPDLHSELNLSSLELGDSALYFCASSVDRSGGRSTGELFFGEGSRLTVL.

The chain combines TRBV3-1 (or the pseudogene TRBV3-2) with TRBJ1-1; D is undetermined. The CDR3 is 15 residues long. In germline, CDR1 is LGHDT, CDR2 YNNKEL (reference sequence). The ends were cut back, 2 bases at V and 10 bases at J, with 20 bases in the middle. The DNA of the CDR3 is TGTGCCAGCAGCCAACATTCTGGCAGATCGGAGGGAGCTTTCTTT. Protein product: CASSQHSGRSEGAFF.

This clone was counted once. This chain joins TRBV30 and TRBJ1-3, with D unclear. The V end was cut by 0 bases, the J end by 11 bases, with 14 bases between. This CDR3 region has 13 residues. The V gene's germline CDR1 is GTSNPN and CDR2 SVGIG (reference sequence). The CDR3 DNA reads TGTGCCTGGAGTGTACACGCTGATAACCCCATATATTTT. Its protein product is CAWSVHADNPIYF. The full variable domain, in which reference TRBV30 and TRBJ1-3 provide the parts outside the CDR3, is SQTIHQWPATLVQPVGSPLSLECTVEGTSNPNLYWYRQAAGRGLQLLFYSVGIGQISSEVPQNLSASRPQDRQFILSSKKLLLSDSGFYLCAWSVHADNPIYFGEGSWLTVV.

The rearrangement joins TRBV3-1 (or the pseudogene TRBV3-2) to TRBJ2-3; 8 bases align to TRBD1. The CDR3 runs to 18 residues. Unmatched junction bases numbered 19, after V lost 5 bases and J lost 6 bases. The germline gives CDR1 LGHDT, CDR2 YNNKEL (reference sequence). Here the CDR3 reads CASSSITGGIVEQDTQYF. The DNA for the CDR3 is TGTGCCAGCAGCTCAATCACAGGGGGAATAGTAGAACAGGATACGCAGTATTTT.

The chain is built from TRBV4-1 and TRBJ1-2, with D tentatively TRBD1 (5 bases). V gave up 3 bases and J gave up 6 bases, with 17 bases separating them. Germline V CDR1 and CDR2: MGHRA, YSYEKL. There are 15 residues in the CDR3. In DNA, the CDR3 is TGCGCCAGCAGCCACCAGCCACTCCGCAGGGATGGCTACACCTTC. Translation: CASSHQPLRRDGYTF.

The DNA for the CDR3 is TGTGCCAGCAATCGGGGGGCCAACTCCTACAATGAGCAGTTCTTC. It codes for CASNRGANSYNEQFF. This sequence joins TRBV27 and TRBJ2-1, with D possibly matching TRBD2 (7 bases). This CDR3 comprises 15 residues. Germline V gene lookup returns CDR1 MNHEY and CDR2 SMNVEV (reference sequence). Trimming left V 7 bases short and J 0 bases short, with 13 bases between.

The chain employs TRBV5-1 and TRBJ1-1; D not resolved. The CDR3 extends over 13 amino acids. Per germline, CDR1 SGHRS and CDR2 YFSETQ. V was cut by 5 bases and J by 0 bases, with 8 bases left in between. The CDR3 bases are TGCGCCAGCAGTAACCAGGTGAACACTGAAGCTTTCTTT. Translated, it gives CASSNQVNTEAFF. Drawing the rest from reference TRBV5-1 and TRBJ1-1, the complete variable domain is KAGVTQTPRYLIKTRGQQVTLSCSPISGHRSVSWYQQTPGQGLQFLFEYFSETQRNKGNFPGRFSGRQFSNSRSEMNVSTLELGDSALYLCASSNQVNTEAFFGQGTRLTVV.

The chain is built from TRBV5-4 and TRBJ2-1, with 9 bases identical to TRBD2. Germline CDR1 SGHNT, CDR2 YYREEE (reference sequence). The CDR3 has 15 amino acids. V shed 3 bases, J shed 4 bases, and the junction held 5 bases outside the gene matches. The chain's CDR3 is CASSYGTSSYNEQFF. CDR3 DNA sequence: TGTGCCAGCAGCTACGGGACTAGCTCATACAATGAGCAGTTCTTC.

This chain connects TRBV5-1 to TRBJ2-1; D possibly corresponds to TRBD1 (6 bases). The CDR3 length is 16 residues. Germline loops: CDR1 SGHRS, CDR2 YFSETQ. The V gene lost 0 bases and the J gene lost 7 bases, with 17 bases spanning the gap. CDR3 in amino acids: CASSLDGQFPLNEQFF. The CDR3 DNA follows: TGCGCCAGCAGCTTGGACGGACAGTTCCCTCTTAATGAGCAGTTCTTC.

This clone has just one count. This chain joins TRBV19 and TRBJ1-6; D remains unclear. The CDR3 loop spans 13 amino acids. V was clipped by 2 bases and J by 14 bases, with 13 bases between them. Germline CDR1 reads LNHDA; CDR2 reads SQIVND (reference sequence). Here the CDR3 reads CASSIKVRGALHF. CDR3 coding DNA: TGTGCCAGTAGTATAAAGGTTCGTGGAGCCCTCCACTTT.

Comments on this clone: Other nucleotide sequences in the sample specify the same CDR3. The rearrangement links TRBV5-1 to TRBJ2-6; 11 positions agree with TRBD2. The CDR3 is 18 residues long. V dropped 3 bases and J dropped 1; count of bases not matched to a gene: 6. Germline V CDR1 and CDR2: SGHRS, YFSETQ. The CDR3 nucleotides read TGCGCCAGCAGCTCAATAGCGGGGGGGCATTCTGGGGCCAACGTCCTGACTTTC. Its translation: CASSSIAGGHSGANVLTF. The whole variable domain, remainder taken from reference TRBV5-1 and TRBJ2-6, is KAGVTQTPRYLIKTRGQQVTLSCSPISGHRSVSWYQQTPGQGLQFLFEYFSETQRNKGNFPGRFSGRQFSNSRSEMNVSTLELGDSALYLCASSSIAGGHSGANVLTFGAGSRLTVL.

The chain carries TRBV28 and TRBJ1-2; D is uncertain. The CDR3 is 13 residues long. Trimming took off 3 bases at V and 5 bases at J, with 10 bases between the two ends. Germline assignment: CDR1 MDHEN and CDR2 SYDVKM. In DNA form, the CDR3 reads TGTGCCAGCAGTTTGTTGTCTGTTTATGGCTACACCTTC. It specifies CASSLLSVYGYTF.

J is TRBJ1-6 and V is TRBV5-8, with 8 positions matching TRBD1. CDR3 length equals 16 residues. Germline V gene lookup returns CDR1 SGHTS and CDR2 YDEGEE. J gave up 2 bases and V 1 base, and 2 bases lay outside the gene matches. In nucleotides, the CDR3 is TGTGCCAGCAGCTTGAACAGGGGGACCTATAATTCACCCCTCCACTTT. It encodes CASSLNRGTYNSPLHF.

This clone was counted once. The chain has TRBV29-1 and TRBJ2-3, with 7 bases aligning to TRBD1. In germline, CDR1 is SQVTM, CDR2 ANQGSEA. This CDR3 region has 16 residues. Written as DNA, the CDR3 is TGCACCTGTTTGGTGGGGACAGAGCCCTACACAGATACGCAGTATTTT. Its protein product is CTCLVGTEPYTDTQYF.

Concerning this clone: A junction boundary mismatches the germline segment, possibly from a read error. The genes are TRBV7-2 and TRBJ1-5; 7 bases are shared with TRBD1. Germline V gene sequence: CDR1 SGHTA, CDR2 FQGNSA. The CDR3 length is 15 residues. This CDR3 reads CASSLVRGGNQPQHF. The CDR3 DNA reads as TGTGCCAGCAGCTTAGTTAGAGGGGGCAACCAGCCCCAGCATTTT.

The chain combines TRBV19 with TRBJ1-5, with 8 positions matching TRBD1. CDR1 LNHDA and CDR2 SQIVND come from the germline V gene (reference sequence). The CDR3 covers 15 residues. V lost 6 bases to trimming and J lost 4 bases; unmatched junction nucleotides: 8. CDR3 sequence (DNA): TGTGCCAGTAGCCGACAGGGGTCTGGTAATCAGCCCCAGCATTTT. The encoded protein is CASSRQGSGNQPQHF.

This rearrangement joins TRBV5-1 to TRBJ1-2; D is possibly TRBD1 (5 bases). The germline V gene has CDR1 SGHRS and CDR2 YFSETQ. The CDR3 extends over 14 amino acids. V gave up 0 bases and J gave up 5 bases, with 11 bases separating them. Written as DNA, the CDR3 is TGCGCCAGCAGCTTGGGACAGTCAACATATGGCTACACCTTC. Translated, it gives CASSLGQSTYGYTF.

The chain links TRBV5-4 to TRBJ2-1; TRBD1 agrees at 7 bases. This CDR3 contains 15 residues. Trimming at V came to 3 bases and at J to 4 bases, leaving 7 bases not matched to a gene. Per the germline V gene, CDR1 is SGHNT and CDR2 is YYREEE (reference sequence). This CDR3 is CASSSDRKIYNEQFF. In DNA, the CDR3 is TGTGCCAGCAGCTCGGACAGGAAAATATACAATGAGCAGTTCTTC.

The CDR3, as DNA: TGTGCCAGCAGTGCCGGTGATGGCACAGATACGCAGTATTTT. As protein: CASSAGDGTDTQYF. The chain joins TRBV2 to TRBJ2-3; D not resolved. V was clipped by 4 bases and J by 1 base, with 9 bases between them. The CDR3 has 14 residues. The germline CDR1 and CDR2 sequences are SNHLY and FYNNEI.

J is TRBJ2-6 and V is TRBV11-2; 7 bases fit TRBD1. V shed 5 bases, J shed 5 bases, and the junction held 9 bases outside the gene matches. CDR1 SGHAT and CDR2 FQNNGV come from the germline V gene. The CDR3 is made up of 16 amino acids. Here the CDR3 DNA reads TGTGCCAGCAGCATGAGTTACAGGGGACGGGCCAACGTCCTGACTTTC. Encoded protein: CASSMSYRGRANVLTF.

The chain joins TRBV19 to TRBJ1-2, with D perhaps TRBD1 (5 bases). This CDR3 has 13 residues. Germline CDR1 LNHDA, CDR2 SQIVND (reference sequence). V lost 3 bases and J lost 3, with 8 bases in between. CDR3 residues: CASSIWGDYGYTF. DNA of the CDR3: TGTGCCAGTAGTATCTGGGGGGACTATGGCTACACCTTC. Drawing the rest from reference TRBV19 and TRBJ1-2, the complete variable domain is DGGITQSPKYLFRKEGQNVTLSCEQNLNHDAMYWYRQDPGQGLRLIYYSQIVNDFQKGDIAEGYSVSREKKESFPLTVTSAQKNPTAFYLCASSIWGDYGYTFGSGTRLTVV.

This chain uses TRBV19 with TRBJ2-1; D is ambiguous. This CDR3 contains 16 residues. From germline, CDR1 is LNHDA and CDR2 SQIVND (reference sequence). V was clipped by 4 bases and J by 0 bases, with 13 bases between them. The CDR3 region is CASSTLMANSYNEQFF. CDR3 DNA: TGTGCCAGTAGTACCTTAATGGCAAACTCCTACAATGAGCAGTTCTTC.

V is TRBV27 and J is TRBJ2-3, with D possibly being TRBD1 (6 bases). V shed 5 bases and J shed 5 bases, with 17 bases lying between them. Germline V gene lookup returns CDR1 MNHEY and CDR2 SMNVEV (reference sequence). The CDR3 is 15 amino acids. The CDR3 spells CASSGAPGVEDTQYF. The CDR3 coding sequence is TGTGCCAGCAGTGGGGCGCCAGGGGTGGAAGATACGCAGTATTTT.

This chain links TRBV10-1 with TRBJ1-2; TRBD1 agrees at 10 bases. CDR1 and CDR2 from the germline V gene are WNHNN and SYGVQD (reference sequence). This CDR3 has 12 residues. V lost 7 bases and J lost 6; bases outside the gene matches: 2. The CDR3 sequence is CASMGQGHGYTF. The DNA for the CDR3 is TGCGCCAGCATGGGACAGGGGCATGGCTACACCTTC.

The chain joins TRBV14 to TRBJ2-3; D is undetermined. Trimming pared 5 bases from V and 10 bases from J, leaving 10 bases between. The CDR3 loop spans 11 amino acids. Germline V gene lookup returns CDR1 SGHDN and CDR2 FVKESK. The CDR3 bases are TGTGCCAGCAGCTTAGAAGTTGCGCAGTATTTT. Translated, it gives CASSLEVAQYF.